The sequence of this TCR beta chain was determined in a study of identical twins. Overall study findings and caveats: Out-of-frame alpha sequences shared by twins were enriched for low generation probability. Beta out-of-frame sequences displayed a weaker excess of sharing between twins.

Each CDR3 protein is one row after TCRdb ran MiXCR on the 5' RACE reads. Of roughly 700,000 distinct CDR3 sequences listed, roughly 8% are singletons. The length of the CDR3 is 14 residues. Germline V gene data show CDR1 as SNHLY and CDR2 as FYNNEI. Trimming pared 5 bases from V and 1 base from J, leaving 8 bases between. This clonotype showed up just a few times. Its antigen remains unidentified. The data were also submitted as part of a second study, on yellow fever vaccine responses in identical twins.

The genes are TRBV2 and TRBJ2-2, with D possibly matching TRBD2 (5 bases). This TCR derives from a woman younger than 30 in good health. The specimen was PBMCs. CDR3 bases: TGTGCCAGCAGTACTACTAGGAACACCGGGGAGCTGTTTTTT. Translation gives CASSTTRNTGELFF.